The 17 T cell receptor beta chains presented below share a single source sample, sequenced in a study of identical twins. TCRdb re-analysed the 5' RACE reads in MiXCR, keeping a single row per CDR3 protein. This sample yields more than 600,000 distinct CDR3 sequences, of which 15% to 20% are seen a single time; around 14% belongs to the top ten. This same sample was also taken into another study, of T cells expressing NK-cell markers.

Specimen: PBMCs. All receptors derive from a woman aged 18-30 years in good health.

In this sample, this clonotype turned up a few times. The CDR3 reads CASSLGPRATDTQYF. The CDR3 DNA reads as TGTGCCAGCAGCTTAGGTCCGCGGGCAACAGATACGCAGTATTTT. V gene TRBV7-2 combines with J gene TRBJ2-3; TRBD2 is a possible D gene (5 bases). CDR3 size: 15 residues. Germline-derived CDR1 and CDR2 are SGHTA and FQGNSA. The V and J ends lost 1 base and 3 bases respectively, with 11 bases between them.

This clonotype was found many times. The genes are TRBV12-3 or TRBV12-4 and TRBJ1-1; D is possibly TRBD1 (5 bases). Trimming removed 6 bases from V and 0 bases from J, with 11 bases in between. CDR3 length equals 14 residues. In DNA, the CDR3 is TGTGCCAGCAGCATTACAGGACTGAACACTGAAGCTTTCTTT. Its protein is CASSITGLNTEAFF.

In its sample, this clonotype was seen a few times. J is TRBJ2-2 and V is TRBV10-3; D is possibly TRBD1 or TRBD2 (5 bases each). CDR1 and CDR2 from the germline V gene are ENHRY and SYGVKD. V was pared by 5 bases and J by 0 bases, with 10 bases between. The length of the CDR3 is 15 residues. For the CDR3, the DNA is TGTGCCATCAGTCGGGACCGATCGAACACCGGGGAGCTGTTTTTT. It translates to CAISRDRSNTGELFF.

This clonotype was seen more than once but under ten times. V usage is TRBV3-1 and J usage is TRBJ2-7; 7 bases line up with TRBD2. The germline V gene has CDR1 LGHDT and CDR2 YNNKEL (reference sequence). This CDR3 has 13 residues. V was pared by 1 base and J by 6 bases, with 3 bases of the junction left unmatched. Here the CDR3 reads CASSQGGSSEQYF. In DNA, the CDR3 is TGTGCCAGCAGCCAAGGCGGGAGCTCCGAGCAGTACTTC.

This clonotype was recorded once. The genes are TRBV29-1 and TRBJ2-7; no clear D gene. The germline gives CDR1 SQVTM, CDR2 ANQGSEA. The CDR3 is made up of 11 amino acids. V lost 4 bases to trimming and J lost 1 base, with 5 bases between them. The CDR3 region is CSVAQSYEQYF. DNA of the CDR3: TGCAGCGTTGCGCAGTCCTACGAGCAGTACTTC.

The chain combines TRBV7-9 with TRBJ2-1; TRBD2 matches 10 bases. V dropped 2 bases and J dropped 1; count of bases not matched to a gene: 5. This CDR3 region has 17 residues. CDR1 and CDR2 from the germline V gene are SEHNR and FQNEAQ (reference sequence). CDR3 loop: CASSLWALAGSYNEQFF. In nucleotides, the CDR3 is TGTGCCAGCAGCTTATGGGCACTAGCGGGGTCCTACAATGAGCAGTTCTTC.

The chain couples TRBV12-3 or TRBV12-4 to TRBJ1-2, with D maybe TRBD1 (6 bases). The CDR3 consists of 14 residues. With 0 bases removed from V and 4 bases from J, the gap between germline ends came to 9 bases. CDR3 sequence: CASSLALTGYGYTF. DNA of the CDR3: TGTGCCAGCAGTTTAGCGCTGACAGGCTATGGCTACACCTTC.

This chain links TRBV15 with TRBJ2-2; no reliable D call. Trimming left V 0 bases short and J 5 bases short, with 4 bases between. The CDR3 covers 13 residues. In germline, CDR1 is LNHNV, CDR2 YYDKDF (reference sequence). The CDR3 region is CATSRERTGELFF. The DNA of the CDR3 is TGTGCCACCAGCAGAGAGAGGACCGGGGAGCTGTTTTTT.

The table lists this clonotype with a few counts. One end of the junction is discordant with germline, which a read error may explain. The chain has TRBV7-2 and TRBJ2-5, with a possible D match to TRBD2 (7 bases). The length of the CDR3 is 13 residues. Germline CDR1 SGHTA, CDR2 FQGNSA. The CDR3 reads CASSLNREGFRDF. In DNA, the CDR3 is TGTGCCAGCAGCTTAAACAGGGAGGGTTTCAGGGACTTC.

This clonotype was observed a handful of times. The chain joins TRBV18 to TRBJ1-1; D gene uncertain. V was pared by 4 bases and J by 7 bases, with 19 bases between. The CDR3 consists of 15 residues. CDR1 and CDR2 from the germline V gene are KGHSH and LQKENI. The CDR3 bases are TGTGCCAGCTCACTGGGAGGCCTGCGTGTTAGTGAAGCTTTCTTT. Translating it yields CASSLGGLRVSEAFF.

This clonotype was seen many times. A read error may account for a junction end that differs from germline. V and J are TRBV5-1 and TRBJ2-1; D gene ambiguous. CDR1 SGHRS and CDR2 YFSETQ come from the germline V gene. The CDR3 loop spans 12 amino acids. The CDR3 here is CASSFGVNEQFF. The CDR3 DNA reads as TGTGCCAGCAGTTTTGGGGTCAATGAGCAGTTCTTC.

This clonotype was counted a few times. The chain joins TRBV21-1 to TRBJ2-1. TRBV21-1 is tagged as a pseudogene. The CDR3 length is 13 residues. In DNA, the CDR3 is TGTGCCAGCAGCAAAAGTTTAGGGTGTGGGCAGTTCTTC. Amino acids: CASSKSLGCGQFF.

This clonotype was observed a few times. The chain links TRBV12-3 or TRBV12-4 to TRBJ2-1, with TRBD2 as a possible D gene (5 bases). V lost 7 bases, J lost 6 bases, and 16 bases lay in between. The CDR3 contains 14 residues. The CDR3 sequence: CASNLFPGVNEQFF. CDR3 nucleotides: TGTGCCAGCAACCTCTTCCCCGGGGTCAATGAGCAGTTCTTC.

The V call is TRBV12-3 or TRBV12-4, the J call TRBJ1-5; D gene unclear. V was trimmed by 6 bases and J by 0 bases, leaving 9 bases between them. This CDR3 contains 14 residues. CDR3 in DNA: TGTGCCAGCAGACCCGGGAATAGCAATCAGCCCCAGCATTTT. Amino acid sequence: CASRPGNSNQPQHF.

V is TRBV9 and J is TRBJ2-1; weak D call: TRBD2 (7 bases). CDR3 length: 16 residues. Germline lookup yields CDR1 SGDLS and CDR2 YYNGEE. Trimming took off 4 bases at V and 7 bases at J, with 21 bases between the two ends. CDR3: CASSPPRWGGRNEQFF. The CDR3 coding sequence is TGTGCCAGCAGCCCTCCTAGGTGGGGGGGGCGGAATGAGCAGTTCTTC.

The chain uses TRBV5-6 and TRBJ2-1; D remains ambiguous. V lost 6 bases to trimming and J lost 0 bases, with 10 bases between them. This CDR3 has 14 residues. Germline V gene lookup returns CDR1 SGHDT and CDR2 YYEEEE. The CDR3 protein is CASTFFSSYNEQFF. The CDR3, as DNA: TGTGCCAGCACCTTCTTCAGCTCCTACAATGAGCAGTTCTTC.

The chain joins TRBV29-1 to TRBJ2-7; D is unresolved. The CDR3 covers 15 residues. Germline CDR1 is SQVTM and CDR2 is ANQGSEA. The V end lost 0 bases, the J end lost 3 bases, and 15 bases lay between the germline ends. CDR3 nucleotides: TGCAGCGTTGAAGACCAACGGCTTGGGTTCTACGAGCAGTACTTC. Protein product: CSVEDQRLGFYEQYF.